This TCR beta chain was captured by sequencing in a study of blood T cell repertoires in COVID-19 (dated by TCRdb to 2020 to 2022). For the wider study: The collaborator samples originated in the United States, Italy and Spain and spanned the acute and convalescent phases of COVID-19. Sample metadata almost always included a de-identified subject ID, COVID-19 status, age in years and sex. Subjects who had been exposed to COVID-19, were actively infected with it, or had recovered from it provided the deeply sampled blood TCRbeta repertoires that made up the dataset. Where available, HLA class I and class II types were taken from metadata supplied by the sample provider and were not determined by assay-based typing. The repertoires were released in a freely available public database meant as a resource for research on the immune response to SARS-CoV-2. The prospective study material was composed of cDNA or gDNA derived from T cells, B-cell-depleted T cells, or PBMCs. Samples were obtained from the ongoing ImmuneRACE study (first 160 participants) and from 1,254 subjects provided by 6 global collaborators.

Comment on this clone: Its antigen is currently not known. The sample holds no much larger clone one base away, and base qualities are not on file.

The collaborating institutions used their own protocols to collect whole blood in K2EDTA tubes. For TCRbeta analysis, collaborator samples were shipped as frozen whole blood, as isolated PBMCs, or as DNA extracted from either sample type. Overall study results and their limits: The quantity of clinical and demographic metadata differed by source and by participant and was supplied without curation.

The immunoSEQ Assay, a bias-controlled multiplex PCR, was used to amplify TCRbeta CDR3 regions from genomic DNA. On the study's bioinformatics: The number of nucleated cells in each sample was estimated by amplification of reference gene primers within the assay. To quantify the absolute abundance of each unique TCRbeta CDR3 rearrangement, sequence reads were collapsed and filtered. Productive Simpson clonality was computed per sample as the square root of Simpson's diversity index over productive rearrangements. Entries here come from immuneACCESS through TCRdb and include only in-frame sequences with V and J called. Some clones fail to appear in such tables; in the studies checked, an unresolved V gene covers under half of the shortfall, and the cause of the remainder is unknown. That table supplies the V and J calls and clone size; D and trimming were determined from the DNA. Across this sample there are about 73,000 clones, with about 84% seen only once. Together, the top ten hold 1.8% of the sample.

According to the germline V gene, CDR1 reads SGDLS and CDR2 reads YYNGEE. There are 15 amino acids in the CDR3, from cysteine to phenylalanine inclusive. The CDR3 DNA has 45 bases and is translated from base 1. V is pared back by 0 bases and J by 0 bases, with 8 bases lying between the germline termini. Sequenced sample: peripheral blood. This receptor chain uses TRBV9 and TRBJ2-3; the best D guess is TRBD2, with 5 bases matching. This TCR derives from a woman aged 55 to 70 with acute or convalescent COVID-19. For the CDR3, the sequence is CASSVGRGSTDTQYF. The DNA reads TGTGCCAGCAGCGTAGGCCGGGGTAGCACAGATACGCAGTATTTT.